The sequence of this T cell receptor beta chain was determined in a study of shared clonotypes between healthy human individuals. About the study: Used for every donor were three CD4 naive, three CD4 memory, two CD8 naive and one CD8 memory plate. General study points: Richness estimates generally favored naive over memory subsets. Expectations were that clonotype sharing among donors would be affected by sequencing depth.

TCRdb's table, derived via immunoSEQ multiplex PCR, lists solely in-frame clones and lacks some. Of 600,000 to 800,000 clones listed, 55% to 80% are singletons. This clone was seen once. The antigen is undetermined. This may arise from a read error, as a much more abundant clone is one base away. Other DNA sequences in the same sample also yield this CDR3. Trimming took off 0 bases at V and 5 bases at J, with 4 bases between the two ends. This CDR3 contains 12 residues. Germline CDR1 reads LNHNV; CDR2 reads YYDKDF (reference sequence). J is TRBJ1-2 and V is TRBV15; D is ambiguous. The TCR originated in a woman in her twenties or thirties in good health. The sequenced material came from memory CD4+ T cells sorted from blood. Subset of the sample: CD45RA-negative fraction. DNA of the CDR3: TGTGCCACCAGCAGAGATCTATATGGCTACACCTTC. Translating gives CATSRDLYGYTF.